This passage covers 30 T cell receptor beta chains from one sample sequenced in a study of Ad26.COV2.S vaccination and SARS-CoV-2 variants. Treatment indicated: some 19 received Ad26.COV2.S at low or high dose, single or two shots; 5 received placebo; per-sample allocation not given. The study sampled participants on day 63 after the first vaccine or placebo injection. Sequencing used immunoSEQ multiplex PCR; TCRdb keeps in-frame clones, though not all of them. The repertoire consists of about 440,000 clones, with roughly 89% occurring once and the leading ten covering 9.5% to 15%. The source material was peripheral blood, sampled in a trial of Ad26.COV2.S vaccine versus placebo. The receptors here all came from a person aged 18-60 years who received the Ad26.COV2.S COVID-19 vaccine or a placebo.

The rearrangement uses TRBV3-1 (or the pseudogene TRBV3-2) and TRBJ2-1, with 8 bases matching TRBD2. This CDR3 contains 20 residues. Germline V gene data show CDR1 as LGHDT and CDR2 as YNNKEL (reference sequence). J was trimmed by 10 bases and V by 2 bases; bases with no gene match: 25. CDR3 region: CASSQTNGGGRKEPLVEQFF. CDR3 coding DNA: TGTGCCAGCAGCCAAACAAACGGGGGGGGTCGAAAAGAGCCACTGGTGGAGCAGTTCTTC.

V gene TRBV7-9 combines with J gene TRBJ1-1; D might be TRBD1 (6 bases). The CDR3 runs to 13 residues. Trimming pared 2 bases from V and 6 bases from J, leaving 10 bases between. CDR1 SEHNR and CDR2 FQNEAQ come from the germline V gene (reference sequence). CDR3 loop: CASSLRRGAEAFF. DNA for the CDR3: TGTGCCAGCAGCTTACGCAGGGGCGCTGAAGCTTTCTTT.

The chain has TRBV11-3 and TRBJ2-2, with 8 bases matching TRBD1. CDR3 length: 15 amino acids. Germline V lookup: CDR1 SGHNT, CDR2 YENEEA. V lost 5 bases, J lost 0 bases, and 2 bases stayed unmatched. CDR3 residues: CASSTGGPNTGELFF. The CDR3 DNA follows: TGTGCCAGCAGCACAGGGGGACCGAACACCGGGGAGCTGTTTTTT.

The rearrangement links TRBV13 to TRBJ2-7; possible D gene TRBD1, 5 bases. The V end was cut by 6 bases, the J end by 5 bases, with 11 bases between. The CDR3 length is 12 residues. CDR1 PRHDT and CDR2 FYEKMQ come from the germline V gene (reference sequence). The CDR3 DNA is TGTGCCAGCAGTTCCAGGGCGGACGAGCAGTACTTC. Protein sequence: CASSSRADEQYF. Combining the CDR3 with reference TRBV13 and TRBJ2-7 gives the whole variable domain AAGVIQSPRHLIKEKRETATLKCYPIPRHDTVYWYQQGPGQDPQFLISFYEKMQSDKGSIPDRFSAQQFSDYHSELNMSSLELGDSALYFCASSSRADEQYFGPGTRLTVT.

This chain connects TRBV7-3 to TRBJ2-7; TRBD1 matches at 7 bases. Looked up from germline, CDR1 is SGHTA and CDR2 is FQGTGA. This CDR3 is 12 amino acids long. V shed 4 bases and J 6 bases; nucleotides not matched to a gene: 3. The CDR3 coding sequence is TGTGCCAGCAGCTCAGGGGGTGGCGAGCAGTACTTC. Protein product: CASSSGGGEQYF.

The chain carries TRBV27 and TRBJ2-7; 9 bases are a match to TRBD1. The CDR3 extends over 12 amino acids. V shed 8 bases, J shed 2 bases, and the junction held 1 base outside the gene matches. Germline CDR1 is MNHEY and CDR2 is SMNVEV (reference sequence). CDR3 bases: TGTGCCAGCCGGGACAGGGCCTACGAGCAGTACTTC. This encodes CASRDRAYEQYF.

This chain links TRBV2 with TRBJ1-1; 7 bases fit TRBD1. The CDR3 loop spans 14 amino acids. Trimming took 10 bases from V and 5 from J; bases not matched to a gene: 13. Germline V gene data show CDR1 as SNHLY and CDR2 as FYNNEI. The CDR3 spells CATTTEGAQTEAFF. The CDR3 nucleotides are TGTGCCACCACAACAGAGGGGGCACAGACTGAAGCTTTCTTT.

Worth noting for this clone: Within the sample, other DNA sequences also encode this same CDR3. This chain joins TRBV30 and TRBJ1-1, with D possibly being TRBD1 (6 bases). The CDR3 sequence is 11 residues long. V was clipped by 0 bases and J by 7 bases, with 6 bases between them. Germline CDR1 is GTSNPN and CDR2 is SVGIG (reference sequence). CDR3 sequence: CAWSVQGEAFF. The CDR3 DNA is TGTGCCTGGAGTGTACAGGGTGAAGCTTTCTTT.

The chain joins TRBV7-8 to TRBJ1-6; weak D call: TRBD1 (5 bases). V shed 1 base and J shed 8 bases, with 18 bases lying between them. Per the germline V gene, CDR1 is SGHVS and CDR2 is FQNEAQ. The CDR3 totals 17 residues. The CDR3: CASSLVLGPFSDSPLHF. In nucleotides, the CDR3 is TGTGCCAGCAGCTTAGTTTTGGGACCCTTTTCGGATTCACCCCTCCACTTT.

This sequence joins TRBV19 and TRBJ2-7; 7 nucleotides agree with TRBD1. Germline CDR1 and CDR2: LNHDA and SQIVND (reference sequence). Germline trimming cut 5 bases from V and 1 base from J; bases unmatched to any gene: 8. The CDR3 runs to 15 residues. DNA for the CDR3: TGTGCCAGTAGTCTACAGGGGATAGCATCCTACGAGCAGTACTTC. The encoded protein is CASSLQGIASYEQYF.

The rearrangement links TRBV10-3 to TRBJ2-7; 7 nucleotides agree with TRBD2. CDR1 is ENHRY, CDR2 SYGVKD, per germline. J was trimmed by 6 bases and V by 4 bases; bases with no gene match: 6. The CDR3 runs to 13 residues. CDR3 coding DNA: TGTGCCATCAGTGTCAAGGCGGGAGTCGAGCAGTACTTC. Its translation: CAISVKAGVEQYF.

The V call is TRBV29-1, the J call TRBJ2-5; D might be TRBD2 (6 bases). Germline CDR1 SQVTM, CDR2 ANQGSEA. Trimming left V 6 bases short and J 1 base short, with 15 bases between. This CDR3 region has 14 residues. CDR3 nucleotide sequence: TGCAGCGTGCTCGATGGTAGCGGCCAAGAGACCCAGTACTTC. This sequence encodes CSVLDGSGQETQYF. Supplemented by reference TRBV29-1 and TRBJ2-5, the full variable domain reads SAVISQKPSRDICQRGTSLTIQCQVDSQVTMMFWYRQQPGQSLTLIATANQGSEATYESGFVIDKFPISRPNLTFSTLTVSNMSPEDSSIYLCSVLDGSGQETQYFGPGTRLLVL.

This chain uses TRBV2 with TRBJ2-7; 7 nucleotides match TRBD1. The CDR3 contains 13 residues. V shed 6 bases, J shed 5 bases, and the junction held 7 bases outside the gene matches. CDR1 and CDR2 (germline): SNHLY, FYNNEI. Here the CDR3 reads CASREDRNNEQYF. In nucleotides, the CDR3 is TGTGCCAGCAGAGAGGACAGGAACAACGAGCAGTACTTC.

This clone was counted a few times. The V and J genes are TRBV12-3 or TRBV12-4 and TRBJ1-5; no definite D call. Trimming left V 3 bases short and J 2 bases short, with 5 bases between. There are 13 residues in the CDR3. The CDR3 region has the DNA TGTGCCAGCAGTTTGCCCGGCAATCAGCCCCAGCATTTT. Translated, it gives CASSLPGNQPQHF.

The CDR3 nucleotides read TGTGCCAGCAGCCTAACAGGGGATAGCAATCAGCCCCAGCATTTT. This translates into CASSLTGDSNQPQHF. This sequence joins TRBV7-8 and TRBJ1-5; TRBD1 aligns across 7 bases. V lost 5 bases and J lost 0; bases outside the gene matches: 4. The CDR3 is 15 amino acids. The germline CDR1 and CDR2 sequences are SGHVS and FQNEAQ.

This clone was observed a single time. The genes are TRBV6-1 and TRBJ2-3; possible D gene TRBD1, 5 bases. V was cut by 0 bases and J by 4 bases, with 11 bases left in between. Looked up from germline, CDR1 is MNHNS and CDR2 is SASEGT. The CDR3 is 15 amino acids. The CDR3 DNA is TGTGCCAGCAGTGAAGCTGGCAGGGTCGCAGATACGCAGTATTTT. It codes for CASSEAGRVADTQYF.

The chain links TRBV29-1 to TRBJ1-5; a possible D gene is TRBD1 (5 bases). From germline, CDR1 is SQVTM and CDR2 ANQGSEA. The CDR3 totals 13 residues. Trimming removed 0 bases at V and 6 bases at J, with 9 bases between. CDR3 loop: CSVEEGRGQPQHF. Written as DNA, the CDR3 is TGCAGCGTTGAAGAGGGGAGGGGTCAGCCCCAGCATTTT.

This sequence joins TRBV7-4 and TRBJ2-1; 9 bases match TRBD2. The trim removed 5 bases at V and 9 bases at J, leaving 11 bases unmatched. CDR1 is SGHVT, CDR2 SQSDAQ, per germline. This CDR3 is built from 15 residues. DNA for the CDR3: TGTGCCAGCAGCCACCTAGCGGGAAAGCGATGTGAGCAGTTCTTC. Its translation is CASSHLAGKRCEQFF.

The chain recombines TRBV28 with TRBJ1-2; no clear D gene. The V gene lost 7 bases and the J gene lost 4 bases, with 16 bases spanning the gap. Germline assignment: CDR1 MDHEN and CDR2 SYDVKM. The CDR3 length is 14 residues. Here the CDR3 reads CASNSGGEFYGYTF. The CDR3 region has the DNA TGTGCCAGCAACTCCGGCGGTGAGTTCTATGGCTACACCTTC.

The DNA for the CDR3 is TGCAGCGTCGGGATAGGGTGGGGTGGGAACACTGAAGCTTTCTTT. Translation: CSVGIGWGGNTEAFF. The chain links TRBV29-1 to TRBJ1-1; D is unresolved. Germline CDR1 SQVTM, CDR2 ANQGSEA. The CDR3 extends over 15 amino acids. V lost 6 bases, J lost 1 base, and 18 bases lay in between. Using reference TRBV29-1 and TRBJ1-1 for the parts outside the CDR3, the full variable domain is SAVISQKPSRDICQRGTSLTIQCQVDSQVTMMFWYRQQPGQSLTLIATANQGSEATYESGFVIDKFPISRPNLTFSTLTVSNMSPEDSSIYLCSVGIGWGGNTEAFFGQGTRLTVV.

The genes are TRBV11-3 and TRBJ2-3; D is perhaps TRBD1 or TRBD2 (5 bases each). Trimming removed 3 bases at V and 2 bases at J, with 9 bases between. In germline, CDR1 is SGHNT, CDR2 YENEEA. The CDR3 is made up of 14 amino acids. The DNA for the CDR3 is TGTGCCAGCAGCTTGGGGGTCAACACAGATACGCAGTATTTT. Translating gives CASSLGVNTDTQYF.

The V call is TRBV11-2, the J call TRBJ1-6, with 7 bases lining up with TRBD1. The CDR3 is 15 amino acids. The trim removed 5 bases at V and 10 bases at J, leaving 11 bases unmatched. Germline V gene data show CDR1 as SGHAT and CDR2 as FQNNGV. CDR3 sequence: CASSPGDRDSSPLHF. The CDR3 bases are TGTGCCAGCAGCCCCGGGGACAGAGATTCCTCACCCCTCCACTTT.

The genes are TRBV7-9 and TRBJ1-5, with unresolved D. The CDR3 consists of 12 residues. Germline CDR1 and CDR2: SEHNR and FQNEAQ (reference sequence). V was clipped by 5 bases and J by 7 bases, with 9 bases between them. The DNA for the CDR3 is TGTGCCAGCAGCGACATGGTACAGCCCCAGCATTTT. Encoded protein: CASSDMVQPQHF.

This clone was picked up a small number of times. The chain employs TRBV11-2 and TRBJ1-6; D perhaps matches TRBD1 (5 bases). The CDR3 loop spans 17 amino acids. CDR1 SGHAT and CDR2 FQNNGV come from the germline V gene. V was pared by 5 bases and J by 7 bases, with 21 bases between. The CDR3, as DNA: TGTGCCAGCAGCCGTGGGCAGGGCGGGAGTCTCAATTCACCCCTCCACTTT. It encodes CASSRGQGGSLNSPLHF.

J is TRBJ2-1 and V is TRBV15; D might be TRBD2 (6 bases). CDR3 length: 15 amino acids. CDR1 is LNHNV and CDR2 is YYDKDF in the germline V gene (reference sequence). Trimming took 0 bases from V and 10 from J, leaving 16 bases between them. Here the CDR3 DNA reads TGTGCCACCAGCAGAGATCGGGCTTTGGCGGGAGAGCAGTTCTTC. Translated, it gives CATSRDRALAGEQFF.

V is TRBV12-3 or TRBV12-4 and J is TRBJ1-6, with D possibly being TRBD1 (5 bases). The CDR3 covers 13 residues. V lost 3 bases to trimming and J lost 12 bases, with 12 bases between them. CDR3 nucleotides: TGTGCCAGCAGTTTGCTAGTTGGGGGACCCCTCCACTTT. Translation: CASSLLVGGPLHF.

The CDR3 DNA sequence: TGTGCCAGCAGTCCAGTTTTTACCTACGAGCAGTACTTC. This sequence encodes CASSPVFTYEQYF. This sequence joins TRBV6-2 or TRBV6-3 and TRBJ2-7; D gene uncertain. This CDR3 is built from 13 residues. CDR1 is MNHEY, CDR2 SVGEGT, per germline. Deletions cut 5 bases from V and 2 bases from J, with 10 bases between.

The V gene is TRBV28, the J gene TRBJ1-4, with a tentative D call TRBD1 (5 bases). Per the germline V gene, CDR1 is MDHEN and CDR2 is SYDVKM. The CDR3 runs 14 residues. Trimming pared 6 bases from V and 7 bases from J, leaving 15 bases between. In nucleotides, the CDR3 is TGTGCCAGCAGATCAGGGAGCTTACTTGAAAAACTGTTTTTT. Translating gives CASRSGSLLEKLFF.

V is TRBV11-2 and J is TRBJ2-7, with 13 bases identical to TRBD2. CDR1 SGHAT and CDR2 FQNNGV come from the germline V gene. The V and J ends lost 4 bases and 3 bases, in that order; junction bases with no gene match: 6. This CDR3 has 16 amino acids. The CDR3 here is CASSSVLAGGHYEQYF. CDR3 nucleotide sequence: TGTGCCAGCAGCTCCGTACTAGCGGGAGGGCACTACGAGCAGTACTTC. Filled out from reference TRBV11-2 and TRBJ2-7, the complete variable domain reads EAGVAQSPRYKIIEKRQSVAFWCNPISGHATLYWYQQILGQGPKLLIQFQNNGVVDDSQLPKDRFSAERLKGVDSTLKIQPAKLEDSAVYLCASSSVLAGGHYEQYFGPGTRLTVT.

DNA of the CDR3: TGTGCCAGCAGTTACAGGGTCGTAGAGAGCTCCTACGAGCAGTACTTC. Translating it yields CASSYRVVESSYEQYF. J is TRBJ2-7 and V is TRBV6-5; unclear D gene. This CDR3 has 16 residues. Germline V gene data show CDR1 as MNHEY and CDR2 as SVGAGI. Trimming cost V 2 bases and J 0 bases, with 14 bases left between them.